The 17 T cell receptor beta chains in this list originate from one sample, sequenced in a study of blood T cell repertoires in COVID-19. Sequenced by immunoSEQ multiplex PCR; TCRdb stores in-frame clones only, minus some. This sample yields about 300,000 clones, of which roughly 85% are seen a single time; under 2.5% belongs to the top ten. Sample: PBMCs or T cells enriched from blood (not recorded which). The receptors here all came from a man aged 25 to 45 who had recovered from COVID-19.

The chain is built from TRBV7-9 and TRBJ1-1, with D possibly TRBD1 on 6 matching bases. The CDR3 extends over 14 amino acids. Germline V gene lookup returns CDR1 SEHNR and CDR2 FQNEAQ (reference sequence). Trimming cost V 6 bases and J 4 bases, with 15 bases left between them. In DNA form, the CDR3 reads TGTGCCAGCAGTCTAGGGGGTCCTGGCACTGAAGCTTTCTTT. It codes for CASSLGGPGTEAFF.

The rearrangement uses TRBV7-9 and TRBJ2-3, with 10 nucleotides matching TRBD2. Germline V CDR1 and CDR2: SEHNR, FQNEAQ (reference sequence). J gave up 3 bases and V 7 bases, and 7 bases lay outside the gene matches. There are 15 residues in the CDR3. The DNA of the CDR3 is TGTGCCAGCACCGCGGGACTAGCGAATACAGATACGCAGTATTTT. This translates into CASTAGLANTDTQYF.

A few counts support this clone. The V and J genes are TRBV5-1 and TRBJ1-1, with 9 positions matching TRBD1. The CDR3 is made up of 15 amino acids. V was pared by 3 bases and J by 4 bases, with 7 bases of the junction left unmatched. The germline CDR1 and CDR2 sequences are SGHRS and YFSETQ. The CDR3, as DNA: TGCGCCAGCAGCTGGGGACAGGGTGCAGTCACTGAAGCTTTCTTT. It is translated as CASSWGQGAVTEAFF. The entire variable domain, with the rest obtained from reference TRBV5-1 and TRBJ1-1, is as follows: KAGVTQTPRYLIKTRGQQVTLSCSPISGHRSVSWYQQTPGQGLQFLFEYFSETQRNKGNFPGRFSGRQFSNSRSEMNVSTLELGDSALYLCASSWGQGAVTEAFFGQGTRLTVV.

CDR3 nucleotides: TGTGCCACCAGCAGAGTGCCTCCATCCGACAGAGAGTACCAAGAGACCCAGTACTTC. As protein: CATSRVPPSDREYQETQYF. The rearrangement links TRBV15 to TRBJ2-5; D perhaps matches TRBD1 (5 bases). CDR1 is LNHNV and CDR2 is YYDKDF in the germline V gene (reference sequence). Trimming cost V 1 base and J 0 bases, with 21 bases left between them. The CDR3 extends over 19 amino acids.

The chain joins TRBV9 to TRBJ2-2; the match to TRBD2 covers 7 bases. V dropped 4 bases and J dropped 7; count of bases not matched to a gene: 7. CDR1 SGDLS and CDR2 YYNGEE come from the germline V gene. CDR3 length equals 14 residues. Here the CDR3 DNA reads TGTGCCAGCAGCCTAAGCGGGGCGGGCGGGGAGCTGTTTTTT. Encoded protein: CASSLSGAGGELFF.

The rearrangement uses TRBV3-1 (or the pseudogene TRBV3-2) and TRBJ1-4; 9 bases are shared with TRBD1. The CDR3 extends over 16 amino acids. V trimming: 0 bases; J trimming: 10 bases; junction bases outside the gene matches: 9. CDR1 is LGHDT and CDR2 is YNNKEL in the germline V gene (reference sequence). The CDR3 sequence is CASSQESGTGLRKLFF. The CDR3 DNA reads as TGTGCCAGCAGCCAAGAATCCGGGACAGGGTTACGAAAACTGTTTTTT.

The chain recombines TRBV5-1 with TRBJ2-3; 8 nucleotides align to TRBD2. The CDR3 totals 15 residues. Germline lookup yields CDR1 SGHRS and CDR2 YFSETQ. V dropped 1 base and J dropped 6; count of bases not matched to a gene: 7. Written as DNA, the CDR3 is TGCGCCAGCAGCTTGATGGCGGGGGGAAGGGATACGCAGTATTTT. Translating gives CASSLMAGGRDTQYF.

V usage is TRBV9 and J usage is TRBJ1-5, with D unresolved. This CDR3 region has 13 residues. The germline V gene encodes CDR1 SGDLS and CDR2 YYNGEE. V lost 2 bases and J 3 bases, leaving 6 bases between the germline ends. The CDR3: CASSVGFNQPQHF. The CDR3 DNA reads TGTGCCAGCAGCGTCGGGTTCAATCAGCCCCAGCATTTT.

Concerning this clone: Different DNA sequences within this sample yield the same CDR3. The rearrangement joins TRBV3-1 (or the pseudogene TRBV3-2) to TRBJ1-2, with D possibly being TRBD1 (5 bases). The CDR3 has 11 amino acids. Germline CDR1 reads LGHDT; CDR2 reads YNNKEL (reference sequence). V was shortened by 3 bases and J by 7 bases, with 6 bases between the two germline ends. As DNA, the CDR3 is TGTGCCAGCAGCCAGGGGGGTGGCTACACCTTC. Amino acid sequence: CASSQGGGYTF.

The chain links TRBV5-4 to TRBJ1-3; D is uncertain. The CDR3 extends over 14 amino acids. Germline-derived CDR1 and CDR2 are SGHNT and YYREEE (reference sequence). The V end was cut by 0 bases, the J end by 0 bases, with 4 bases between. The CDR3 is CASSLGGSGNTIYF. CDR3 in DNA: TGTGCCAGCAGCTTGGGCGGCTCTGGAAACACCATATATTTT.

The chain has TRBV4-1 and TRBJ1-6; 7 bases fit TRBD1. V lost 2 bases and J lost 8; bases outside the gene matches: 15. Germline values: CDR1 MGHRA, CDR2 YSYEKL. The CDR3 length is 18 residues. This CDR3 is CASSQSAAQGRFDSPLHF. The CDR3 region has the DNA TGCGCCAGCAGCCAATCTGCAGCACAGGGGAGGTTCGATTCACCCCTCCACTTT.

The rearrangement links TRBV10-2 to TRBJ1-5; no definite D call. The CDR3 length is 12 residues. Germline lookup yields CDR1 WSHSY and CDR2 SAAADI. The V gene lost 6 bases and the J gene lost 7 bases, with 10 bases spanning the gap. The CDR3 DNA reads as TGCGCCAGCAGCCCGTATAGACAGCCCCAGCATTTT. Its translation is CASSPYRQPQHF.

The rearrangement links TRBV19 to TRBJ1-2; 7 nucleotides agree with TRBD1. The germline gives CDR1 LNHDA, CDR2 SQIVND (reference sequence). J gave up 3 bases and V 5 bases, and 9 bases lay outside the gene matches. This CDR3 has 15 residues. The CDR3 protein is CASSESRGTYYGYTF. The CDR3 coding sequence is TGTGCCAGTAGTGAATCCAGGGGGACTTACTATGGCTACACCTTC.

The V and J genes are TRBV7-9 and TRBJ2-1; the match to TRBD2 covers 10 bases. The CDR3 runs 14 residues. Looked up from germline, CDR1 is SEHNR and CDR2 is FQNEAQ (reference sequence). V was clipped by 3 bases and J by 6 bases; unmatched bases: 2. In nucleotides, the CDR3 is TGTGCCAGCAGCTTGACTAGCGGGTTCAATGAGCAGTTCTTC. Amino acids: CASSLTSGFNEQFF.

CDR3 loop: CASSLRGSWFF. The CDR3 DNA is TGTGCCAGCAGTCTGCGGGGATCTTGGTTCTTC. This sequence joins TRBV12-3 or TRBV12-4 and TRBJ2-1; tentative D call: TRBD2 (6 bases). V lost 5 bases to trimming and J lost 15 bases, with 14 bases between them. CDR3 length: 11 amino acids.

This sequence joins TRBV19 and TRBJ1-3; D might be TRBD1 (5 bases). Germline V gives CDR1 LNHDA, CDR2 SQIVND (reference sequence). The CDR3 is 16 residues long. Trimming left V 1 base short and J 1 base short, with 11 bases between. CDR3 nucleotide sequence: TGTGCCAGTAGTATAGCTTCCACAGGTTCTGGAAACACCATATATTTT. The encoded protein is CASSIASTGSGNTIYF.

The CDR3 protein is CASTPGGFGNSPLHF. CDR3 bases: TGTGCCAGCACCCCCGGAGGGTTTGGTAATTCACCCCTCCACTTT. The rearrangement joins TRBV27 to TRBJ1-6; D call uncertain. Trimming stripped 7 bases from V and 6 bases from J, with 16 bases between. There are 15 residues in the CDR3. Germline V gene data show CDR1 as MNHEY and CDR2 as SMNVEV (reference sequence).